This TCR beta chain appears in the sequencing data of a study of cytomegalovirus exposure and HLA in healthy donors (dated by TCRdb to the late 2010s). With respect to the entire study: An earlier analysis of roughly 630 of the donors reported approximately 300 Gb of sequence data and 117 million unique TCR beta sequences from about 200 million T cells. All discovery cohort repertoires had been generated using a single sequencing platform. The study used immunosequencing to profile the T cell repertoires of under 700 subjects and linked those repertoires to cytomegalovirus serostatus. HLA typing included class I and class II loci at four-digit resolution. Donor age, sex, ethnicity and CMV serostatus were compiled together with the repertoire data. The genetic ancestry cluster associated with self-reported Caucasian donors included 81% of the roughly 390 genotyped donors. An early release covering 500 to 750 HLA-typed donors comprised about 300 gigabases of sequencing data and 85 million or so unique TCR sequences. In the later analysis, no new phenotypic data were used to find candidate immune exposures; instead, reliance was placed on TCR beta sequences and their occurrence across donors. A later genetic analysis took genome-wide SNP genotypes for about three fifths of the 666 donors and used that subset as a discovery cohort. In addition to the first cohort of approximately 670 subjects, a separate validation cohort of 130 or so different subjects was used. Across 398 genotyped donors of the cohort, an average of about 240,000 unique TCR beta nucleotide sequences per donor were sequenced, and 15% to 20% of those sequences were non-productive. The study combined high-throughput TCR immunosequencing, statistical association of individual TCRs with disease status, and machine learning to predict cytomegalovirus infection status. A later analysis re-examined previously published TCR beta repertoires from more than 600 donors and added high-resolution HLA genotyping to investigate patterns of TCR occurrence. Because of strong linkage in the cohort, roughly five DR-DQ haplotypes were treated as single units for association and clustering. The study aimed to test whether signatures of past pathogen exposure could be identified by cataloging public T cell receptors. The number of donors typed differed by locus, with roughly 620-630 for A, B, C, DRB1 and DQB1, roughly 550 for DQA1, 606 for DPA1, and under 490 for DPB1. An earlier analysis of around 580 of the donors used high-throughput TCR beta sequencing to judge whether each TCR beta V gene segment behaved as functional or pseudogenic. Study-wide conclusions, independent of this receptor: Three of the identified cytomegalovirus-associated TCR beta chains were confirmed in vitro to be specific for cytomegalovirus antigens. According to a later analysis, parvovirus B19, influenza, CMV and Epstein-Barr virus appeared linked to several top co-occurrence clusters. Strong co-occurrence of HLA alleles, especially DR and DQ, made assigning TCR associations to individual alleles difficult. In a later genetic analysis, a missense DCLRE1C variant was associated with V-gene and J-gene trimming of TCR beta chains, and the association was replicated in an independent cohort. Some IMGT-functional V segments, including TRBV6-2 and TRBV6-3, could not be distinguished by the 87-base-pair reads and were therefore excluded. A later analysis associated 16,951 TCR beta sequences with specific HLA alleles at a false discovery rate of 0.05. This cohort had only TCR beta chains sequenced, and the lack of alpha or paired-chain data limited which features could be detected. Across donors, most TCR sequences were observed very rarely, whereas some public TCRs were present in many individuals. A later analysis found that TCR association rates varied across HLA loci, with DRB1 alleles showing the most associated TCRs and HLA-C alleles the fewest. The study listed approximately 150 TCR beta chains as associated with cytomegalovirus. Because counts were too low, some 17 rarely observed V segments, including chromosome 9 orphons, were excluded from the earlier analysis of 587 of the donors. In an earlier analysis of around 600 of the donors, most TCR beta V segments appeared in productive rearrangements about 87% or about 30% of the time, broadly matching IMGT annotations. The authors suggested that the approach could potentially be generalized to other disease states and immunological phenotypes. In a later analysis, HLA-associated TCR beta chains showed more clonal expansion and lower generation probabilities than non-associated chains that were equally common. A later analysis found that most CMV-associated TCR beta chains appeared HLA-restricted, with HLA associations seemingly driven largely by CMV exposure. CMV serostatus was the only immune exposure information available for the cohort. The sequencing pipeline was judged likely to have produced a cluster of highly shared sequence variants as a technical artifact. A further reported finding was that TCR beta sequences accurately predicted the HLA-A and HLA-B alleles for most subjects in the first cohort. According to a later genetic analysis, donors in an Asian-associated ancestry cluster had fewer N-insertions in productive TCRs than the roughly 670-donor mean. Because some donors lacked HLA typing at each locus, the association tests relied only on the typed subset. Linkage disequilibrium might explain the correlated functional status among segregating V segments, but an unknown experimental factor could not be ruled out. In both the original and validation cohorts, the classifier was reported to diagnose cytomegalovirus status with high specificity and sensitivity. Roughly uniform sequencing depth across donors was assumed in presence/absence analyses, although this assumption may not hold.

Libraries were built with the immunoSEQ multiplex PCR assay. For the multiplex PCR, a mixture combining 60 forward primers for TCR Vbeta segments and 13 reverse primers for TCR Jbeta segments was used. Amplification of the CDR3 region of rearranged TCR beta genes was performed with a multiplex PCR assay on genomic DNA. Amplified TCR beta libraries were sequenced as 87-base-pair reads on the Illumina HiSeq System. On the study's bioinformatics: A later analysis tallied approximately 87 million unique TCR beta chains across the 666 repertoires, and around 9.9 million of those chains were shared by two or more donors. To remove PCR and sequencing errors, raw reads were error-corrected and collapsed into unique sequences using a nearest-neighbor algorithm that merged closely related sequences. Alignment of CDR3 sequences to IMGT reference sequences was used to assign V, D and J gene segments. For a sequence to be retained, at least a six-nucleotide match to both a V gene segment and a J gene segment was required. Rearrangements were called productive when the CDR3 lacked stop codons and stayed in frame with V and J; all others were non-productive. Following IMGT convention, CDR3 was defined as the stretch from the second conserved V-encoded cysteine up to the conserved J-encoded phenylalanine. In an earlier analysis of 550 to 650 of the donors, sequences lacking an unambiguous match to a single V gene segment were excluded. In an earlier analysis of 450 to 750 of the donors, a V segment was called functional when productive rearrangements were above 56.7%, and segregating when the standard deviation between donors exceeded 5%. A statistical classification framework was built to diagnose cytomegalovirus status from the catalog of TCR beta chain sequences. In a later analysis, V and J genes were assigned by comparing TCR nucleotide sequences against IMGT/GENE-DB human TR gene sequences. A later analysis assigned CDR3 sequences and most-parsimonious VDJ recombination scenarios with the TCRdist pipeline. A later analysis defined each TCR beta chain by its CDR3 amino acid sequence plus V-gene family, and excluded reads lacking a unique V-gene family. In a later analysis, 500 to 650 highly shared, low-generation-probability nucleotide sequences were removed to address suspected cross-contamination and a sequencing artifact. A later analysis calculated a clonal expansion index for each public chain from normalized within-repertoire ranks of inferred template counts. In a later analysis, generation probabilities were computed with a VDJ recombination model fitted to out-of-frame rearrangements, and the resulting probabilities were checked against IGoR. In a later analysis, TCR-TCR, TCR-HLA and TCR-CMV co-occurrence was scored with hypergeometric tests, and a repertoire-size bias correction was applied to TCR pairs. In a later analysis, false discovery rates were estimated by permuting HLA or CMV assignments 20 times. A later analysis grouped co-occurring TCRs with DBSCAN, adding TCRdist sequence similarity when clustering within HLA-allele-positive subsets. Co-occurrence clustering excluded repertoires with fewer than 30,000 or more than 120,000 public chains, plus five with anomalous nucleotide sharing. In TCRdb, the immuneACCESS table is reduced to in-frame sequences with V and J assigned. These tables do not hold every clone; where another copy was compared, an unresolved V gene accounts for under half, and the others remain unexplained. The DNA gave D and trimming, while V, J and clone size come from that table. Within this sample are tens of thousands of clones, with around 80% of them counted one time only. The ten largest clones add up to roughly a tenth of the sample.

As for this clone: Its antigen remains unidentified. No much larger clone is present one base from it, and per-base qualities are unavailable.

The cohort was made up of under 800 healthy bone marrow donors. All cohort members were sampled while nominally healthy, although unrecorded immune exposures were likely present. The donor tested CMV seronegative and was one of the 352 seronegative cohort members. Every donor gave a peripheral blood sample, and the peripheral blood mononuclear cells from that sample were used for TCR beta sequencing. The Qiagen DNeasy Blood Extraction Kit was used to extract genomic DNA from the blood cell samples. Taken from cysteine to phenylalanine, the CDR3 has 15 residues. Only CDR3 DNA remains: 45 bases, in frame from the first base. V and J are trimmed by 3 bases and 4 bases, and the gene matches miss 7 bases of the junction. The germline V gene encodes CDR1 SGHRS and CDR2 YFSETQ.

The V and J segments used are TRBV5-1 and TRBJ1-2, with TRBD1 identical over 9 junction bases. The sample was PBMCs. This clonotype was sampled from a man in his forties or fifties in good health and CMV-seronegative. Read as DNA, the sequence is TGCGCCAGCAGCTCCTTAGGGACAGGGAGCTATGGCTACACCTTC. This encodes CASSSLGTGSYGYTF.